This T cell receptor beta chain comes out of a study of OX40 agonist ivuxolimab in advanced cancers. Trimming cost V 4 bases and J 2 bases; bases outside gene matches: 7. Germline loops: CDR1 MNHEY, CDR2 SVGAGI. The length of the CDR3 is 15 residues. Sequencing used immunoSEQ multiplex PCR; TCRdb keeps in-frame clones, though not all of them. Among approximately 60,000 clones, approximately 92% were seen once, and the ten largest hold roughly 0.56%. A remark on this clone: Its cognate antigen is unknown.

General observations from the study: Compared with CD4+, CD8+ T cells on average had more expanded clones. Dose levels from 0.1 to 3.0 mg/kg saw CD4+ and CD8+ blood T cells expand clonally by week 6.

The source is an adult with an advanced solid tumor such as melanoma, head and neck, liver or kidney cancer. The rearrangement joins TRBV6-5 to TRBJ1-2; 7 bases line up with TRBD1. Here the sequenced sample was CD4+ or CD8+ T cells sorted from blood, taken in a trial of the OX40 agonist ivuxolimab. This CDR3 is CASSSPTGMNYGYTF. In DNA, the CDR3 is TGTGCCAGCAGTTCCCCGACAGGGATGAACTATGGCTACACCTTC.